This TCR beta chain was recovered during a study of technical replicates of blood from several donors. The CDR3 sequence is 15 residues long. Trimming at V came to 0 bases and at J to 1 base, leaving 1 base not matched to a gene. Germline CDR1 and CDR2: SGHRS and YFSETQ. TCRdb keeps only in-frame clones here, not all; method: immunoSEQ multiplex PCR. Of 75,000 to 100,000 clones in the sample, about 94% were seen once. This clonotype originated in a human donor in good health. Sequencing used T cells isolated from PBMCs. This chain joins TRBV5-1 and TRBJ2-3, with 8 nucleotides matching TRBD1. The CDR3: CASSLVGQGTDTQYF. The CDR3 DNA sequence: TGCGCCAGCAGCTTGGTGGGACAGGGCACAGATACGCAGTATTTT.